Listed here are 27 T cell receptor beta chains from one sample, sequenced in a study of T cells after yellow fever vaccination. Using its own MiXCR run on the 5' RACE reads, TCRdb lists one record per CDR3 protein. The sample lists 340,000 or so distinct CDR3 sequences, about an eighth occurring once. This specimen consisted of CD4+ T cells sorted from PBMCs, obtained 15 days after the yellow fever booster vaccination. These receptors all stem from a man between 18 and 29 years old who received the YFV17D yellow fever vaccine.

This rearrangement joins TRBV6-7 to TRBJ2-7; perhaps TRBD2 as D (5 bases). TRBV6-7 falls under the ORF class, with uncertain function. The V end lost 7 bases, the J end lost 6 bases, and 16 bases lay between the germline ends. The CDR3 has 13 amino acids. DNA for the CDR3: TGTGCCAGCATCAGAGGGCTCGGCGGCGAGCAGTACTTC. Translation gives CASIRGLGGEQYF.

This chain uses TRBV5-4 with TRBJ2-3; possible D gene TRBD2, 6 bases. The V end lost 1 base, the J end lost 5 bases, and 11 bases lay between the germline ends. The CDR3 consists of 14 residues. The V gene's germline CDR1 is SGHNT and CDR2 YYREEE (reference sequence). DNA of the CDR3: TGTGCCAGCAGCTTGAAGGCCGGGGGAGATACGCAGTATTTT. It specifies CASSLKAGGDTQYF.

The sample holds a few counts of this clonotype. The chain joins TRBV7-9 to TRBJ2-3, with 9 bases matching TRBD2. The CDR3 contains 15 residues. The V gene end was trimmed by 5 bases and the J gene end by 4 bases; junction bases not matched to a gene: 7. Germline-derived CDR1 and CDR2 are SEHNR and FQNEAQ (reference sequence). The CDR3: CASSPPGLAPDTQYF. Here the CDR3 DNA reads TGTGCCAGCAGCCCACCGGGACTAGCCCCAGATACGCAGTATTTT.

The chain combines TRBV5-1 with TRBJ2-7; D is possibly TRBD1 (7 bases). Germline-derived CDR1 and CDR2 are SGHRS and YFSETQ. This CDR3 is built from 13 residues. V lost 4 bases, J lost 3 bases, and 11 bases lay in between. DNA of the CDR3: TGCGCCAGCAGCCCAGGGGGGATCTACGAGCAGTACTTC. Its protein product is CASSPGGIYEQYF.

This clonotype has a handful of counts. This chain connects TRBV12-3 or TRBV12-4 to TRBJ2-5; TRBD1 matches 9 bases. J was trimmed by 5 bases and V by 7 bases; bases with no gene match: 5. The length of the CDR3 is 13 residues. The CDR3, as DNA: TGTGCCAGCATGACAGGGGGAGGGGAGACCCAGTACTTC. Its translation is CASMTGGGETQYF.

In its sample, this clonotype was seen a few times. The gene calls are TRBV6-2 or TRBV6-3 and TRBJ1-6; 9 bases are shared with TRBD1. Looked up from germline, CDR1 is MNHEY and CDR2 is SVGEGT. Germline trimming cut 6 bases from V and 8 bases from J; bases unmatched to any gene: 5. This CDR3 comprises 14 residues. This CDR3 reads CASSIGQGYSPLHF. CDR3 bases: TGTGCCAGCAGCATTGGACAGGGGTATTCACCCCTCCACTTT.

The chain carries TRBV28 and TRBJ1-4; 7 nucleotides line up with TRBD1. The germline V gene encodes CDR1 MDHEN and CDR2 SYDVKM. This CDR3 is 17 amino acids long. V lost 5 bases and J lost 0; bases outside the gene matches: 9. The CDR3 bases are TGTGCCAGCAGTCCACCCCGACAGGGATCAACTAATGAAAAACTGTTTTTT. As protein: CASSPPRQGSTNEKLFF.

In its sample, this clonotype was seen a few times. The chain is built from TRBV11-2 and TRBJ2-7, with TRBD2 identical over 14 bases. The CDR3 is made up of 16 amino acids. V gave up 5 bases and J gave up 3 bases; unmatched junction bases: 6. Germline-derived CDR1 and CDR2 are SGHAT and FQNNGV. The CDR3 DNA is TGTGCCAGCAGCACCTCCGGGACTAGCGGGGGCTACGAGCAGTACTTC. As protein: CASSTSGTSGGYEQYF.

The V call is TRBV11-2, the J call TRBJ2-1; D call uncertain. Trimming shortened V by 3 bases and J by 8 bases, and 5 bases separated the two germline ends. The CDR3 spans 11 residues. From germline, CDR1 is SGHAT and CDR2 FQNNGV. The CDR3 sequence: CASSFYYEQFF. The DNA for the CDR3 is TGTGCCAGCAGCTTTTACTATGAGCAGTTCTTC.

The sample holds many counts of this clonotype. The CDR3 nucleotides are TGTGCCAGCAGCTCCCAGAGTGGGGGTACGCAGTATTTT. Translating gives CASSSQSGGTQYF. The V and J genes are TRBV7-6 and TRBJ2-3; D possibly matches TRBD1 or TRBD2 (5 bases each). This CDR3 comprises 13 residues. The ends were cut back, 4 bases at V and 8 bases at J, with 13 bases in the middle. The germline V gene has CDR1 SGHVS and CDR2 FNYEAQ.

V usage is TRBV20-1 and J usage is TRBJ2-7, with 9 bases lining up with TRBD1. This CDR3 comprises 14 residues. The germline V gene has CDR1 DFQATT and CDR2 SNEGSKA (reference sequence). V was pared by 0 bases and J by 4 bases, with 4 bases of the junction left unmatched. The CDR3 DNA is TGCAGTGCTAGAGACGACAGGGGGAAGTACGAGCAGTACTTC. Protein sequence: CSARDDRGKYEQYF.

This chain joins TRBV6-5 and TRBJ2-2, with 7 nucleotides matching TRBD1. Germline values: CDR1 MNHEY, CDR2 SVGAGI. The CDR3 runs to 16 residues. V shed 4 bases and J 8 bases; nucleotides not matched to a gene: 13. In nucleotides, the CDR3 is TGTGCCAGCAGTTTCGCACAGGGGTCCCTCGTGGGGGAGCTGTTTTTT. It translates to CASSFAQGSLVGELFF.

The rearrangement uses TRBV10-3 and TRBJ2-5; TRBD2 might be the D (5 bases). The germline CDR1 and CDR2 sequences are ENHRY and SYGVKD. The V gene lost 6 bases and the J gene lost 5 bases, with 16 bases spanning the gap. The CDR3 runs to 14 residues. The CDR3 DNA is TGTGCCATCAGCGAAACTAGTTCCGGCGAGACCCAGTACTTC. This encodes CAISETSSGETQYF.

The V gene is TRBV7-2, the J gene TRBJ2-5; D possibly corresponds to TRBD1 (6 bases). This CDR3 is built from 14 residues. V gave up 6 bases and J gave up 4 bases, with 15 bases separating them. Germline lookup yields CDR1 SGHTA and CDR2 FQGNSA. CDR3 DNA sequence: TGTGCCAGCAGTCTAGAGGGGGTTGGAGAGACCCAGTACTTC. Translation: CASSLEGVGETQYF.

The chain links TRBV11-3 to TRBJ2-2, with unresolved D. The CDR3 extends over 12 amino acids. The germline V and J ends were trimmed by 2 bases and 9 bases, with 7 bases remaining between them. From germline, CDR1 is SGHNT and CDR2 YENEEA. The DNA for the CDR3 is TGTGCCAGCAGCTTATTTCCCCGGGAGCTGTTTTTT. It translates to CASSLFPRELFF. The variable domain in full, completed from reference TRBV11-3 and TRBJ2-2, reads EAGVVQSPRYKIIEKKQPVAFWCNPISGHNTLYWYLQNLGQGPELLIRYENEEAVDDSQLPKDRFSAERLKGVDSTLKIQPAELGDSAVYLCASSLFPRELFFGEGSRLTVL.

There are many counts of this clonotype. This rearrangement joins TRBV7-6 to TRBJ2-3, with 9 nucleotides matching TRBD2. From germline, CDR1 is SGHVS and CDR2 FNYEAQ. V was pared by 3 bases and J by 1 base, with 5 bases of the junction left unmatched. This CDR3 is 16 amino acids long. The CDR3 spells CASSLGAGGRTDTQYF. The CDR3 bases are TGTGCCAGCAGCTTGGGAGCGGGGGGCCGCACAGATACGCAGTATTTT.

J is TRBJ2-2 and V is TRBV6-5; 9 bases agree with TRBD2. With V trimmed by 2 bases and J by 5 bases, 6 bases remained unmatched. The germline gives CDR1 MNHEY, CDR2 SVGAGI. The CDR3 is 16 amino acids. The CDR3 sequence is CASSYEAGGRTGELFF. As DNA, the CDR3 is TGTGCCAGCAGTTACGAGGCGGGGGGGCGGACCGGGGAGCTGTTTTTT.

The CDR3 DNA is TGTGCCAGCAGTTTACCAGGTAGCACCGGGGAGCTGTTTTTT. This translates into CASSLPGSTGELFF. The V call is TRBV28, the J call TRBJ2-2; D unclear. The CDR3 extends over 14 amino acids. Germline V gene lookup returns CDR1 MDHEN and CDR2 SYDVKM. Trimming removed 2 bases from V and 4 bases from J, with 8 bases in between.

This clonotype was seen a few times. This chain joins TRBV27 and TRBJ1-2, with D unclear. Trimming took 5 bases from V and 7 from J, leaving 17 bases between them. Germline CDR1 is MNHEY and CDR2 is SMNVEV (reference sequence). The CDR3 has 14 residues. CDR3 sequence: CASSPKGGLGGYTF. In DNA form, the CDR3 reads TGTGCCAGCAGTCCCAAAGGAGGCCTCGGTGGCTACACCTTC.

This clonotype showed up just a few times. The chain joins TRBV5-1 to TRBJ1-5; tentatively, D is TRBD1 (6 bases). Trimming stripped 4 bases from V and 4 bases from J, with 15 bases between. CDR1 SGHRS and CDR2 YFSETQ come from the germline V gene. This CDR3 region has 15 residues. This CDR3 is CASSPSGTPNQPQHF. The CDR3, as DNA: TGCGCCAGCAGCCCGAGTGGGACACCAAATCAGCCCCAGCATTTT.

The genes are TRBV7-2 and TRBJ1-4; weak D call: TRBD1 (5 bases). The CDR3 contains 14 residues. The germline V gene has CDR1 SGHTA and CDR2 FQGNSA. V was trimmed by 7 bases and J by 8 bases, leaving 17 bases between them. The CDR3 bases are TGTGCCAGCACCTTGTTAGGGGCTGGGGAAAAACTGTTTTTT. It encodes CASTLLGAGEKLFF.

The V call is TRBV7-2, the J call TRBJ1-2; 7 bases are a match to TRBD1. The CDR3 spans 15 residues. The V gene's germline CDR1 is SGHTA and CDR2 FQGNSA. Trimming cost V 5 bases and J 4 bases; bases outside gene matches: 10. The CDR3 nucleotides read TGTGCCAGCAGCCAATCTACAGGGGCGGGCTATGGCTACACCTTC. Amino acids: CASSQSTGAGYGYTF.

The chain joins TRBV9 to TRBJ1-1, with no clear D. This CDR3 is 14 amino acids long. Trimming pared 5 bases from V and 3 bases from J, leaving 14 bases between. Germline CDR1 is SGDLS and CDR2 is YYNGEE. The DNA for the CDR3 is TGTGCCAGCAGATCTGAAGTAACGTACACTGAAGCTTTCTTT. Translation gives CASRSEVTYTEAFF. Complete variable domain (other parts from reference TRBV9 and TRBJ1-1): DSGVTQTPKHLITATGQRVTLRCSPRSGDLSVYWYQQSLDQGLQFLIQYYNGEERAKGNILERFSAQQFPDLHSELNLSSLELGDSALYFCASRSEVTYTEAFFGQGTRLTVV.

This clonotype was seen a handful of times. The chain employs TRBV7-2 and TRBJ1-2; D gene uncertain. The V gene lost 1 base and the J gene lost 3 bases, with 12 bases spanning the gap. This CDR3 contains 15 residues. Germline V gene sequence: CDR1 SGHTA, CDR2 FQGNSA. The CDR3 loop reads CASSLVGPPYYGYTF. The CDR3 DNA reads TGTGCCAGCAGCTTAGTCGGACCCCCTTACTATGGCTACACCTTC. Full variable domain (rest looked up from reference TRBV7-2 and TRBJ1-2): GAGVSQSPSNKVTEKGKDVELRCDPISGHTALYWYRQSLGQGLEFLIYFQGNSAPDKSGLPSDRFSAERTGGSVSTLTIQRTQQEDSAVYLCASSLVGPPYYGYTFGSGTRLTVV.

This clonotype has a count of ten or more. The V call is TRBV12-3 or TRBV12-4, the J call TRBJ1-5, with D hard to call. CDR3 length equals 15 residues. Trimming removed 1 base at V and 3 bases at J, with 10 bases between. This chain's CDR3 is CASSLGAQFNQPQHF. CDR3 in DNA: TGTGCCAGCAGTTTAGGTGCTCAGTTCAATCAGCCCCAGCATTTT.

This clonotype appeared a few times. V gene TRBV28 combines with J gene TRBJ2-4; D assignment may be TRBD1 or TRBD2 (6 bases each). Germline V gene sequence: CDR1 MDHEN, CDR2 SYDVKM. The length of the CDR3 is 16 residues. Trimming took off 2 bases at V and 10 bases at J, with 21 bases between the two ends. The DNA of the CDR3 is TGTGCCAGCAGTTTAGGGGGGCGTTCTAACTGGAGGATTCAGTACTTC. Its protein is CASSLGGRSNWRIQYF.

This clonotype was found a few times. CDR3 protein: CASSRLGRDTQYF. CDR3 coding DNA: TGTGCCAGCAGCCGTCTTGGCAGAGATACGCAGTATTTT. This rearrangement joins TRBV3-1 to TRBJ2-3, with no clear D. V lost 4 bases and J lost 5, with 10 bases in between. The CDR3 length is 13 residues. Germline loops: CDR1 LGHDT, CDR2 YNNKEL (reference sequence).